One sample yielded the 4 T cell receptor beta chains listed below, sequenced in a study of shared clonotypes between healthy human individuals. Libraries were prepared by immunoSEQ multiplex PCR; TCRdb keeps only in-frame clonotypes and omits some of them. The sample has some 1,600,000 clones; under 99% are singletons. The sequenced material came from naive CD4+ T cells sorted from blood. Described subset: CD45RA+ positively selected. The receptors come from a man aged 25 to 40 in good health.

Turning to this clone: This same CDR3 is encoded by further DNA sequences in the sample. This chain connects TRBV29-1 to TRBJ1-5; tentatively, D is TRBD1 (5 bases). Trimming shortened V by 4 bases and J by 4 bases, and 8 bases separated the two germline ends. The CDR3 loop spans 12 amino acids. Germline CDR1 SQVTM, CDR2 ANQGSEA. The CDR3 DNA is TGCAGCGTTGGAGGGGTTAATCAGCCCCAGCATTTT. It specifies CSVGGVNQPQHF.

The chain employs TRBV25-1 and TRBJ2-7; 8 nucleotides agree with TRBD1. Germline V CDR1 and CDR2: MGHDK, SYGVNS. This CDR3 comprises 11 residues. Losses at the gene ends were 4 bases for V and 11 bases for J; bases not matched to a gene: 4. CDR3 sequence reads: CASSGGQAEYF. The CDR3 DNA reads TGTGCCAGCAGTGGGGGACAGGCCGAGTACTTC.

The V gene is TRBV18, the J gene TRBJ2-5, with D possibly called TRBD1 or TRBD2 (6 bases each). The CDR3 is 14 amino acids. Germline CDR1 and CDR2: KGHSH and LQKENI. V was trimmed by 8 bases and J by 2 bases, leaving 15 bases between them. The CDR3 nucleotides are TGTGCCAGCGCGCTAGGGGGGTCTCAAGAGACCCAGTACTTC. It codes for CASALGGSQETQYF.

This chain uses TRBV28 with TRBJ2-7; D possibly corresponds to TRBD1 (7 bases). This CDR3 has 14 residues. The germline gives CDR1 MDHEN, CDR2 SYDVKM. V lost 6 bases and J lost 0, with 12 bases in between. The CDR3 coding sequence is TGTGCCAGCAGGCTCCAGGGGGGCTCCTACGAGCAGTACTTC. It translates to CASRLQGGSYEQYF.